This is a list of T cell receptor beta chains from one sample in a study of blood T cell repertoires in COVID-19. Sequenced by immunoSEQ multiplex PCR; TCRdb stores in-frame clones only, minus some. In the table there are around 80,000 clones, about four fifths of which are singletons. Sequenced sample: peripheral blood. The receptors were sampled from a man aged 80 or over with acute or convalescent COVID-19. Each CDR3 is given without its conserved first and last residue.

J: TRBJ1-2
V: TRBV6-6
CDR3: ASSYSSGVLDGYT

J: TRBJ2-1
V: TRBV6-5
CDR3: ASSSVDSYNEQF

J: TRBJ1-2
V: TRBV14
CDR3: ASSQGGNGNYGYT

J: TRBJ1-2
V: TRBV30
CDR3: AWDTGTWGYT

J: TRBJ1-5
V: TRBV5-4
CDR3: ASSLEGEQPQH

J: TRBJ2-6
V: TRBV3-1/TRBV3-2
CDR3: ASSQQGAGANVLT

J: TRBJ1-1
V: TRBV9
CDR3: ASSVGWQGQGTEAF

J: TRBJ1-1
V: TRBV10-3
CDR3: AISTVRPDTEAF

J: TRBJ1-2
V: TRBV5-1
CDR3: ASSFEGGRVYGYT

J: TRBJ2-5
V: TRBV5-1
CDR3: ASSLGQGETQY

J: TRBJ2-2
V: TRBV7-9
CDR3: ASIPAGEKNTGELF

J: TRBJ2-2
V: TRBV25-1
CDR3: ASSEGWRDTGELF

J: TRBJ2-2
V: TRBV19
CDR3: ASSTRDTGELF

J: TRBJ2-2
V: TRBV5-1
CDR3: ASRDRGNTGELF

J: TRBJ1-1
V: TRBV7-9
CDR3: ASSFRRDTEAF

J: TRBJ1-5
V: TRBV18
CDR3: ASSPGTEPNQPQH

J: TRBJ2-2
V: TRBV3-1/TRBV3-2
CDR3: ASSQKGQGPTGELF

J: TRBJ2-1
V: TRBV11-2
CDR3: ASSLGGDEQF

J: TRBJ2-1
V: TRBV7-9
CDR3: ASSLLSMYGKQF

J: TRBJ1-4
V: TRBV10-1
CDR3: ASSDGLNEKLF

J: TRBJ2-2
V: TRBV6-1
CDR3: ASSEPKGGSTGELF

J: TRBJ1-2
V: TRBV28
CDR3: ASSRQGYGYT

J: TRBJ1-2
V: TRBV9
CDR3: ASSVGGHTNYGYT

J: TRBJ2-7
V: TRBV27
CDR3: ASRKGGGMYEQY

J: TRBJ2-2
V: TRBV5-4
CDR3: ASSAGLAGGSSTGELF

J: TRBJ1-1
V: TRBV6-4
CDR3: ASSTGAGNTEAF

J: TRBJ2-3
V: TRBV19
CDR3: ASSPDRDGTDTQY

J: TRBJ1-2
V: TRBV7-9
CDR3: ASSSMAGNGGYT

J: TRBJ2-2
V: TRBV25-1
CDR3: ASSAATVNTGELF

J: TRBJ1-2
V: TRBV2
CDR3: ASKSDNGNYGYT

J: TRBJ2-7
V: TRBV15
CDR3: ATSRGQGASYEQY

J: TRBJ2-7
V: TRBV21-1
CDR3: ASSKQELGGGDPPYEQY

J: TRBJ2-7
V: TRBV10-3
CDR3: AISESPSGGYSSYEQY

J: TRBJ1-2
V: TRBV19
CDR3: ASGQEYGYT

J: TRBJ2-6
V: TRBV4-1
CDR3: ASSHTGTGISGANVLT

J: TRBJ1-2
V: TRBV19
CDR3: ASSDRDVGYT

J: TRBJ2-3
V: TRBV5-4
CDR3: ASSSALGAGGRDTQY

J: TRBJ2-2
V: TRBV30
CDR3: AWTRGTGELF